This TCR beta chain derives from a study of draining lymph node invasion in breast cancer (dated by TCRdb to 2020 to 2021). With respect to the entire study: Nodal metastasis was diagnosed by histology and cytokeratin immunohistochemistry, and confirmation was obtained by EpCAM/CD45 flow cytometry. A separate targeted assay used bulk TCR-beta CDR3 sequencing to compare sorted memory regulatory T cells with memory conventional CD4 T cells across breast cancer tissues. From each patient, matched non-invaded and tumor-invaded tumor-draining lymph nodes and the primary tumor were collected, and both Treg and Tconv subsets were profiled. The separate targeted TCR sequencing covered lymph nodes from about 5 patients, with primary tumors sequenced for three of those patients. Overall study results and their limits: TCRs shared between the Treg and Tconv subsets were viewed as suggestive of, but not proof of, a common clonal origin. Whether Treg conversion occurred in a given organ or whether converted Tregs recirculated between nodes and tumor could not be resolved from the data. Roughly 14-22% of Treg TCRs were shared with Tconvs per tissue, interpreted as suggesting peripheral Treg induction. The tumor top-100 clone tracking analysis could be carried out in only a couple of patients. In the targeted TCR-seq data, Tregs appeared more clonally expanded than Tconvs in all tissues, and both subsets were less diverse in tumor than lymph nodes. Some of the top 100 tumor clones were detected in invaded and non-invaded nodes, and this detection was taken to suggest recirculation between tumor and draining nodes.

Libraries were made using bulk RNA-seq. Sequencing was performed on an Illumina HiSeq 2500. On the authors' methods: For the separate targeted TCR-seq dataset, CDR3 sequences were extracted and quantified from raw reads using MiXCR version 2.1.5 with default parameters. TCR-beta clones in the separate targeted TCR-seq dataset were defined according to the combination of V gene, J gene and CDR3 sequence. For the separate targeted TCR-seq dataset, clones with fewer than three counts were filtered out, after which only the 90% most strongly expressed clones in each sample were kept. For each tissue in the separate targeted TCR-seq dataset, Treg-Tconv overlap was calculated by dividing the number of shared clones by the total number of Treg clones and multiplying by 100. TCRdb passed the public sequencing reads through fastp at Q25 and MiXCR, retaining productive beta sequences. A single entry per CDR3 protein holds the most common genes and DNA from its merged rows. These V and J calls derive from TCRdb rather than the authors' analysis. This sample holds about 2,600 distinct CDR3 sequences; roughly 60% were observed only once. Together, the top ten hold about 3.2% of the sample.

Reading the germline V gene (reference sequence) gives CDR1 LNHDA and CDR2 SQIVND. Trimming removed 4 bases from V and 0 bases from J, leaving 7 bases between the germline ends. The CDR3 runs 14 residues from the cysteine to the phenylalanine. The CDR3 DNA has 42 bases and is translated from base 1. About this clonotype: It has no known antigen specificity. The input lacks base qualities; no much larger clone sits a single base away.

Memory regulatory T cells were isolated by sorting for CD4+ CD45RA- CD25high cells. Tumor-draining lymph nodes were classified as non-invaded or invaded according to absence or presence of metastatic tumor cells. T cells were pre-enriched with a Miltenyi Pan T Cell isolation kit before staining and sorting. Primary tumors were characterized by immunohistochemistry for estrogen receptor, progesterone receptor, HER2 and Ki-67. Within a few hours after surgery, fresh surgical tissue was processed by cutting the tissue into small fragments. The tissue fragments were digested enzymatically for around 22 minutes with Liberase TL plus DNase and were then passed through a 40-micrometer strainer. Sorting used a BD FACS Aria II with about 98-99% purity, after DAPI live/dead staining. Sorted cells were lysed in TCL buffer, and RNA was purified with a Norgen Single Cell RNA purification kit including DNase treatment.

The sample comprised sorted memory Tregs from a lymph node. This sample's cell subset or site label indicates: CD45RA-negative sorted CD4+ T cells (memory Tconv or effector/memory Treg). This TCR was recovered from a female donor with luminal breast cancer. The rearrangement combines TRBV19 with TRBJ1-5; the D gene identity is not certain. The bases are TGTGCCAGTAGTACTGGACTTAGCAATCAGCCCCAGCATTTT. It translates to CASSTGLSNQPQHF.